One and the same sample provided the 26 T cell receptor beta chains below, sequenced in a study of blood T cell repertoires in COVID-19. This table comes from immunoSEQ multiplex PCR, and its TCRdb copy is limited to in-frame clones, with some not included. The table has about 130,000 clones, roughly three quarters seen once. Sample: peripheral blood. These receptors all come from a man aged 35-49 years with active or convalescent COVID-19.

This rearrangement joins TRBV29-1 to TRBJ1-4; 7 bases are shared with TRBD1. This CDR3 region has 17 residues. Germline CDR1 SQVTM, CDR2 ANQGSEA. The junction had 19 bases not matched to a gene; V was cut back by 6 bases and J by 6 bases. The CDR3 DNA reads TGCAGCGTAGACCTCGGGACAGCTTTCTCAGGGGATGAAAAACTGTTTTTT. It codes for CSVDLGTAFSGDEKLFF.

The chain combines TRBV6-5 with TRBJ2-1; TRBD2 agrees at 8 bases. The J segment lost 7 bases and the V segment lost 2 bases, leaving 7 bases of the junction unmatched. The CDR3 extends over 15 amino acids. Per the germline V gene, CDR1 is MNHEY and CDR2 is SVGAGI. In DNA, the CDR3 is TGTGCCAGCAGTTACATAGCGGGGATCGGGAATGAGCAGTTCTTC. This gives the protein CASSYIAGIGNEQFF.

V usage is TRBV6-1 and J usage is TRBJ1-1; tentatively, D is TRBD1 (6 bases). Trimming shortened V by 2 bases and J by 3 bases, and 7 bases separated the two germline ends. CDR3 length: 13 amino acids. The germline V gene has CDR1 MNHNS and CDR2 SASEGT. The CDR3 region has the DNA TGTGCCAGCAGTGAAAACAGGGACACTGAAGCTTTCTTT. It specifies CASSENRDTEAFF.

This clone was recorded a few times. J is TRBJ2-2 and V is TRBV3-1 (or the pseudogene TRBV3-2); D ambiguous. The germline V gene has CDR1 LGHDT and CDR2 YNNKEL (reference sequence). CDR3 length: 14 residues. The ends were cut back, 5 bases at V and 2 bases at J, with 9 bases in the middle. CDR3 amino acids: CASSRDTNTGELFF. The CDR3 DNA reads as TGTGCCAGCAGCAGAGACACTAACACCGGGGAGCTGTTTTTT.

In its sample, this clone was seen once. This chain links TRBV4-1 with TRBJ2-5; the match to TRBD2 covers 9 bases. Unmatched junction bases numbered 3, after V lost 1 base and J lost 0 bases. Germline V gives CDR1 MGHRA, CDR2 YSYEKL. The CDR3 length is 16 residues. The CDR3: CASSQVGGRDQETQYF. The CDR3 DNA is TGCGCCAGCAGCCAAGTCGGCGGGAGGGACCAAGAGACCCAGTACTTC.

The gene calls are TRBV5-1 and TRBJ2-3; a weak D match, TRBD1 (6 bases). The V gene lost 4 bases and the J gene lost 4 bases, with 10 bases spanning the gap. The CDR3 extends over 13 amino acids. Looked up from germline, CDR1 is SGHRS and CDR2 is YFSETQ. The CDR3 DNA reads as TGCGCCAGCAGCAGGGGGAGTGCAGATACGCAGTATTTT. It encodes CASSRGSADTQYF. The full variable domain, its missing parts supplied by reference TRBV5-1 and TRBJ2-3, is KAGVTQTPRYLIKTRGQQVTLSCSPISGHRSVSWYQQTPGQGLQFLFEYFSETQRNKGNFPGRFSGRQFSNSRSEMNVSTLELGDSALYLCASSRGSADTQYFGPGTRLTVL.

The chain has TRBV5-1 and TRBJ2-1, with a weak D call TRBD1 (6 bases). Trimming removed 0 bases from V and 8 bases from J, with 12 bases in between. The germline V gene has CDR1 SGHRS and CDR2 YFSETQ. The CDR3 runs 14 residues. The CDR3 DNA follows: TGCGCCAGCAGCTTGGGCAGGGGACGGGATGAGCAGTTCTTC. Translation gives CASSLGRGRDEQFF.

The V call is TRBV28, the J call TRBJ2-7; D is ambiguous. Deletions cut 8 bases from V and 0 bases from J, with 5 bases between. The length of the CDR3 is 11 residues. Germline V CDR1 and CDR2: MDHEN, SYDVKM. The CDR3 protein is CASGTSYEQYF. CDR3 DNA: TGTGCCAGCGGCACCTCCTACGAGCAGTACTTC.

The chain employs TRBV10-3 and TRBJ2-5, with D tentatively TRBD1 (5 bases). The CDR3 spans 13 residues. Germline V lookup: CDR1 ENHRY, CDR2 SYGVKD. The V end lost 6 bases, the J end lost 3 bases, and 11 bases lay between the germline ends. CDR3 nucleotide sequence: TGTGCCATCAGGACGGACAAGAAAGAGACCCAGTACTTC. Translated, it gives CAIRTDKKETQYF.

The gene calls are TRBV5-1 and TRBJ2-5; 7 positions agree with TRBD1. Germline V gene data show CDR1 as SGHRS and CDR2 as YFSETQ. With V trimmed by 4 bases and J by 3 bases, 3 bases remained unmatched. CDR3 length equals 13 residues. The CDR3 nucleotides are TGCGCCAGCAGCACGGGGACAGAAGAGACCCAGTACTTC. Translating it yields CASSTGTEETQYF.

This chain links TRBV24-1 with TRBJ2-3; the D gene is possibly TRBD1 (5 bases). Germline V gene sequence: CDR1 KGHDR, CDR2 SFDVKD. V lost 6 bases and J 6 bases, leaving 15 bases between the germline ends. The CDR3 sequence is 14 residues long. The DNA of the CDR3 is TGTGCCACCAGTTCAGGGAAGGTGTCCGATACGCAGTATTTT. Amino acids: CATSSGKVSDTQYF.

The chain links TRBV28 to TRBJ1-2; 8 positions agree with TRBD1. The CDR3 loop spans 16 amino acids. V was clipped by 7 bases and J by 6 bases; unmatched bases: 16. The germline V gene has CDR1 MDHEN and CDR2 SYDVKM. CDR3 region: CASTHPPGQDLDGYTF. The CDR3 bases are TGTGCCAGCACCCACCCACCGGGACAGGATTTAGATGGCTACACCTTC.

DNA for the CDR3: TGTGCCAGCAGCTTGTCGGCAGGGGGAGGCACTGAAGCTTTCTTT. It encodes CASSLSAGGGTEAFF. The V call is TRBV5-6, the J call TRBJ1-1, with 7 bases matching TRBD1. Germline V gives CDR1 SGHDT, CDR2 YYEEEE. Trimming removed 1 base from V and 4 bases from J; junction bases left unmatched: 7. This CDR3 is built from 15 residues.

V gene TRBV19 combines with J gene TRBJ1-6, with D tentatively TRBD1 (5 bases). The CDR3 covers 16 residues. Germline CDR1 LNHDA, CDR2 SQIVND (reference sequence). V was pared by 3 bases and J by 3 bases, with 12 bases between. The CDR3 DNA sequence: TGTGCCAGTAGTATTGGGGAGGGGATCTATAATTCACCCCTCCACTTT. The encoded protein is CASSIGEGIYNSPLHF.

The chain has TRBV19 and TRBJ2-4; 9 bases line up with TRBD2. Looked up from germline, CDR1 is LNHDA and CDR2 is SQIVND (reference sequence). The CDR3 sequence is 17 residues long. The junction had 11 bases not matched to a gene; V was cut back by 5 bases and J by 3 bases. CDR3 nucleotide sequence: TGTGCCAGTAGTCAGAAGCGGGAGGCTTATCTCAAAAACATTCAGTACTTC. Protein: CASSQKREAYLKNIQYF.

As concerns this clone: Its ends do not fully match the called genes, so a read error is possible. The CDR3 DNA follows: TGTGCCAGTAGTATTGCAGGAGGCAATTCACTCCTCCACTTT. Protein product: CASSIAGGNSLLHF. The gene calls are TRBV19 and TRBJ1-6, with D hard to call. The CDR3 is 14 residues long. Germline lookup yields CDR1 LNHDA and CDR2 SQIVND (reference sequence).

The chain couples TRBV7-3 to TRBJ1-3, with D tentatively TRBD1 (5 bases). V was trimmed by 8 bases and J by 1 base, leaving 12 bases between them. The germline gives CDR1 SGHTA, CDR2 FQGTGA. The CDR3 contains 14 residues. The CDR3 DNA is TGTGCCAGCGGGATCGGGGGATCTGGAAACACCATATATTTT. Protein product: CASGIGGSGNTIYF.

CDR3 sequence (DNA): TGTGCCACCAGTGACTCCGGGATCCGGGGAGCCCAGCATTTT. Amino acid sequence: CATSDSGIRGAQHF. The chain has TRBV24-1 and TRBJ1-5, with no clear D. CDR3 length: 14 amino acids. V was trimmed by 4 bases and J by 11 bases, leaving 17 bases between them. Per the germline V gene, CDR1 is KGHDR and CDR2 is SFDVKD.

The rearrangement uses TRBV7-3 and TRBJ2-1; 9 bases match TRBD2. The V and J ends lost 5 bases and 6 bases, in that order; junction bases with no gene match: 14. The germline V gene has CDR1 SGHTA and CDR2 FQGTGA. CDR3 length: 17 amino acids. The CDR3 spells CASSRGGAGGFVNEQFF. CDR3 nucleotides: TGTGCCAGCAGCCGCGGCGGGGCGGGAGGGTTCGTCAATGAGCAGTTCTTC.

This clone was observed a handful of times. This sequence joins TRBV7-2 and TRBJ2-1; TRBD2 aligns across 7 bases. Germline V gives CDR1 SGHTA, CDR2 FQGNSA. This CDR3 is built from 15 residues. The trim removed 2 bases at V and 3 bases at J, leaving 4 bases unmatched. The CDR3 protein is CASSLRASGYNEQFF. The CDR3, as DNA: TGTGCCAGCAGCTTAAGGGCTAGCGGCTACAATGAGCAGTTCTTC.

The chain carries TRBV11-2 and TRBJ2-7; TRBD1 might be the D (6 bases). CDR1 is SGHAT and CDR2 is FQNNGV in the germline V gene. The CDR3 extends over 11 amino acids. V dropped 5 bases and J dropped 12 bases, with 14 bases sitting between them. The CDR3 coding sequence is TGTGCCAGCAGCCCAGGGGCAGGAACGTACTTC. It is translated as CASSPGAGTYF.

The chain uses TRBV6-1 and TRBJ2-1; maybe TRBD2 (6 bases). The CDR3 contains 17 residues. Germline V gives CDR1 MNHNS, CDR2 SASEGT. The V end was cut by 0 bases, the J end by 3 bases, with 15 bases between. CDR3 DNA: TGTGCCAGCAGTGAAGCGCGGGACTCCTCGCGCTACAATGAGCAGTTCTTC. Translating it yields CASSEARDSSRYNEQFF.

This chain links TRBV24-1 with TRBJ1-5; 9 nucleotides agree with TRBD1. Per germline, CDR1 KGHDR and CDR2 SFDVKD. The ends lost 4 bases at V and 5 bases at J; junction bases unmatched: 5. This CDR3 comprises 15 residues. The CDR3 sequence is CATSDPGTGHQPQHF. CDR3 bases: TGTGCCACCAGTGACCCAGGGACAGGGCATCAGCCCCAGCATTTT.

V usage is TRBV11-3 and J usage is TRBJ2-1, with 9 bases lining up with TRBD2. Germline V CDR1 and CDR2: SGHNT, YENEEA. The trim removed 8 bases at V and 4 bases at J, leaving 9 bases unmatched. This CDR3 has 15 amino acids. DNA for the CDR3: TGTGCCAGCCTACCTAGCGGGGCGCTTTACAATGAGCAGTTCTTC. It translates to CASLPSGALYNEQFF.

The gene calls are TRBV11-3 and TRBJ2-1, with 7 bases matching TRBD1. With 4 bases clipped from V and 8 bases from J, the junction kept 8 bases outside the gene matches. The germline gives CDR1 SGHNT, CDR2 YENEEA. This CDR3 has 14 residues. In DNA form, the CDR3 reads TGTGCCAGCAGCTCGTACAGGGGTAGTGATGAGCAGTTCTTC. Protein: CASSSYRGSDEQFF.

This rearrangement joins TRBV27 to TRBJ2-5, with 8 bases identical to TRBD2. Germline V lookup: CDR1 MNHEY, CDR2 SMNVEV (reference sequence). This CDR3 has 14 residues. Losses at the gene ends were 4 bases for V and 5 bases for J; bases not matched to a gene: 6. In DNA, the CDR3 is TGTGCCAGCAGTTCCCAGCGGGAGTATGAGACCCAGTACTTC. This sequence encodes CASSSQREYETQYF.